This paragraph covers one T cell receptor (beta chain) sequence. What it recognizes is unknown. CDR1 LGHDT and CDR2 YNNKEL come from the germline V gene (reference sequence). The ends lost 0 bases at V and 0 bases at J; junction bases unmatched: 11. The CDR3 spans 21 residues. TCRdb's table, derived via immunoSEQ multiplex PCR, lists solely in-frame clones and lacks some. Found here are about 41,000 clones, approximately 80% of them singletons; the top ten hold about 3.1%. This specimen comes from a study of vaccination effects on CD4 cells after COVID-19. Study summary: Participants completed two doses of the BNT162b2 or mRNA-1273 vaccine.

Antigen-specific CD4+ T cells were first expanded with viral peptide pools by the ViraFEST assay and only then sequenced. Having been cultured for around ten days, the cells underwent CD4+ T cell isolation. In the vaccine recipients, nucleocapsid antibodies were negative and there was no prior SARS-CoV-2 infection. PBMC were cultured at roughly 2 million per well with 10 IU/ml IL-2 and 9.5 to 10 ug/ml peptides. In the cultures, half the medium was exchanged for IL-2 medium on days 3 and 7. Whole-study results and caveats: Healthy vaccine recipients' vaccine-induced clones were almost all SARS-CoV-2 mono-reactive.

Sequenced here: CD4+ T cells from PBMCs cultured with HCoV-NL63 spike peptides, sampled before COVID-19 vaccination. The gene calls are TRBV3-1 (or the pseudogene TRBV3-2) and TRBJ2-6; 10 bases match TRBD2. This TCR derives from a human donor who received a COVID-19 vaccine. CDR3 nucleotides: TGTGCCAGCAGCCAAGATTTGTGGCTAGCGGGGGCCCGCTCTGGGGCCAACGTCCTGACTTTC. Translation gives CASSQDLWLAGARSGANVLTF.